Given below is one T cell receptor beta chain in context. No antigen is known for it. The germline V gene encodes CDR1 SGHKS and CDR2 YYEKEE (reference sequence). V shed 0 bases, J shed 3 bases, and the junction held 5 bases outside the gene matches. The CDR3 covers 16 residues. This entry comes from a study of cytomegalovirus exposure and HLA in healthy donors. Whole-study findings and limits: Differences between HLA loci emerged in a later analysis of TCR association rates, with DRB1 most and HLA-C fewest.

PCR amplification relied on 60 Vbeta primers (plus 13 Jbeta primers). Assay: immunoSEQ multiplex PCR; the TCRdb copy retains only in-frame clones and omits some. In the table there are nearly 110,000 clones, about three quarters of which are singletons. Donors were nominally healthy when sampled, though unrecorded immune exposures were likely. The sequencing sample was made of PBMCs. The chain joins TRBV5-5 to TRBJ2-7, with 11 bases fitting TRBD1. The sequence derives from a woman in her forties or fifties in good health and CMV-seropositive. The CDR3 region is CASSLGGQGANYEQYF. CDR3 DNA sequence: TGTGCCAGCAGCTTGGGCGGACAGGGGGCGAACTACGAGCAGTACTTC.